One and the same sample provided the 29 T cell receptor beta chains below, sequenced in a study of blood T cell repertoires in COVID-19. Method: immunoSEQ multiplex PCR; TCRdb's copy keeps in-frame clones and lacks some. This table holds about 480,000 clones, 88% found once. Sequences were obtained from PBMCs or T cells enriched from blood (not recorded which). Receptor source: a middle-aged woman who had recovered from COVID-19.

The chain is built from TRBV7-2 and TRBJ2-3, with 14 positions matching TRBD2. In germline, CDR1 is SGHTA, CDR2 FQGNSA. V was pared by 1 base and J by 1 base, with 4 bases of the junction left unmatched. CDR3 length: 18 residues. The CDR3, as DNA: TGTGCCAGCAGCTTAGTGGGACTAGCGGGAGCGGGCACAGATACGCAGTATTTT. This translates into CASSLVGLAGAGTDTQYF.

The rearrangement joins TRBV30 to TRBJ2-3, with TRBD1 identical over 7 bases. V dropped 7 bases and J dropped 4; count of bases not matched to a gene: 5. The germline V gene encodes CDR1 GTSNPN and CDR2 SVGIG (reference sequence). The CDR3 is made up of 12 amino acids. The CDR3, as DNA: TGTGCCTCCTTGACAGGGCCAGATACGCAGTATTTT. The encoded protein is CASLTGPDTQYF.

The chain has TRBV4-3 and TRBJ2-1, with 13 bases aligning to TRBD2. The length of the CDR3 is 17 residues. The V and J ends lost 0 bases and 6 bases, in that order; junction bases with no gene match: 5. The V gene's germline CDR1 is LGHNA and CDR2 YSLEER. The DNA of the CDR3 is TGCGCCAGCAGCCAAGAGGGACTAGCGGGATTTACCAATGAGCAGTTCTTC. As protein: CASSQEGLAGFTNEQFF.

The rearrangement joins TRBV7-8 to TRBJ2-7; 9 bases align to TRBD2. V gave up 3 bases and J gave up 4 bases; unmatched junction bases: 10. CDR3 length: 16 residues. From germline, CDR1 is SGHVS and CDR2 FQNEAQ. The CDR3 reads CASSFWSASGTYEQYF. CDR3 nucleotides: TGTGCCAGCAGCTTCTGGTCGGCTAGCGGGACTTACGAGCAGTACTTC.

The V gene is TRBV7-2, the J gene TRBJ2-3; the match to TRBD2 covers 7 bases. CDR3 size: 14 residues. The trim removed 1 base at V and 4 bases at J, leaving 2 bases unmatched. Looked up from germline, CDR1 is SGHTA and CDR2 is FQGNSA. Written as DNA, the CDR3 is TGTGCCAGCAGCTTAGGCGGGAGATCAGATACGCAGTATTTT. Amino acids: CASSLGGRSDTQYF.

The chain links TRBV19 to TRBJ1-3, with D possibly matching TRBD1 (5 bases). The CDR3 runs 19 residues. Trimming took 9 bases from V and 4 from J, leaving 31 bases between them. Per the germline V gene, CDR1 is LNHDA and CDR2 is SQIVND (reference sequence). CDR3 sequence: CASRRGASGNDFVGNTIYF. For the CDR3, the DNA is TGTGCCAGCCGCCGAGGCGCCTCAGGGAACGACTTTGTAGGAAACACCATATATTTT.

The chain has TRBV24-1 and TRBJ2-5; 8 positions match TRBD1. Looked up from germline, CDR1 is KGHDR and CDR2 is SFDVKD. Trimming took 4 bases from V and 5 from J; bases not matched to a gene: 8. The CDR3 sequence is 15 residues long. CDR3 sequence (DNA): TGTGCCACCAGTGAACACGGACAGGGCAGGGAGACCCAGTACTTC. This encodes CATSEHGQGRETQYF.

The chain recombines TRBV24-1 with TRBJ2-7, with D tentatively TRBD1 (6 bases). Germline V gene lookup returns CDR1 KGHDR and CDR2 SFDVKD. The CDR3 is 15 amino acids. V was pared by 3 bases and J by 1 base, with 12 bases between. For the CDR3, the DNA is TGTGCCACCAGTGATCCCCTAGGGGGTTCCTACGAGCAGTACTTC. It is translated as CATSDPLGGSYEQYF.

Here the CDR3 DNA reads TGTGCCAGCAGCCAAAATCAGATTCGAGGGCCCGGCGGGGAGCTGTTTTTT. It encodes CASSQNQIRGPGGELFF. The genes are TRBV3-1 (or the pseudogene TRBV3-2) and TRBJ2-2, with D possibly TRBD2 on 5 matching bases. The CDR3 is 17 amino acids. Germline assignment: CDR1 LGHDT and CDR2 YNNKEL (reference sequence). The V end lost 2 bases, the J end lost 7 bases, and 20 bases lay between the germline ends.

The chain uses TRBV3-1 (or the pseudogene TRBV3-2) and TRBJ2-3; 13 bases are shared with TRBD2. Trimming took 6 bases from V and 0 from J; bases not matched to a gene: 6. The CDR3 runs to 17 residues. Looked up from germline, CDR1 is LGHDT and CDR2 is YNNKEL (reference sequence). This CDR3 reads CASRLAGGPSSTDTQYF. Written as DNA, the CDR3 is TGTGCCAGCAGACTAGCGGGAGGGCCCTCGAGCACAGATACGCAGTATTTT.

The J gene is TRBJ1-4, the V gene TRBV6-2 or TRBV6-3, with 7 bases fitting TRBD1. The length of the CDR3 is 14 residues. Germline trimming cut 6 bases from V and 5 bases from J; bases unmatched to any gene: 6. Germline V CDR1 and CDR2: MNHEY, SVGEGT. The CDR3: CASSSPTGNEKLFF. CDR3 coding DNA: TGTGCCAGCAGCTCCCCGACAGGGAATGAAAAACTGTTTTTT.

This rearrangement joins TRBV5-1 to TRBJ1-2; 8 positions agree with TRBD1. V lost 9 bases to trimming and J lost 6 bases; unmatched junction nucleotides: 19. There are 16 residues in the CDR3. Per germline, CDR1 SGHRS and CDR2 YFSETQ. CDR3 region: CATTKGDPGGINGYTF. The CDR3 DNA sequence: TGCGCCACCACTAAGGGAGACCCAGGGGGCATAAATGGCTACACCTTC.

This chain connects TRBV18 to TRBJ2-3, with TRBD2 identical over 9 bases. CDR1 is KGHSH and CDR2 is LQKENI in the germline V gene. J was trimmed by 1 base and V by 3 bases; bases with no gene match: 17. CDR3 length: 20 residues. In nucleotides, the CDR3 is TGTGCCAGCTCACCGTCCGGTGCGGGAGGGCCTCAGGGTGGCACAGATACGCAGTATTTT. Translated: CASSPSGAGGPQGGTDTQYF. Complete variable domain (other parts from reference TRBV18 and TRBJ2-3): NAGVMQNPRHLVRRRGQEARLRCSPMKGHSHVYWYRQLPEEGLKFMVYLQKENIIDESGMPKERFSAEFPKEGPSILRIQQVVRGDSAAYFCASSPSGAGGPQGGTDTQYFGPGTRLTVL.

The DNA of the CDR3 is TGTGCCAGCAATCCAGGGGGCTGGAGTATTGGCTACACCTTC. This translates into CASNPGGWSIGYTF. The J gene is TRBJ1-2, the V gene TRBV27, with 8 bases that match TRBD1. Germline V CDR1 and CDR2: MNHEY, SMNVEV (reference sequence). CDR3 size: 14 residues. V lost 7 bases to trimming and J lost 7 bases; unmatched junction nucleotides: 11.

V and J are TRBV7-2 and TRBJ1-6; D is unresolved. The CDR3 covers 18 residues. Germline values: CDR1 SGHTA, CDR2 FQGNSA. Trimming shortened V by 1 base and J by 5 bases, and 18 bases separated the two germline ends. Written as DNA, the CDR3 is TGTGCCAGCAGCTTAGTATCTTTGGCTTCAGTTAATAATTCACCCCTCCACTTT. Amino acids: CASSLVSLASVNNSPLHF.

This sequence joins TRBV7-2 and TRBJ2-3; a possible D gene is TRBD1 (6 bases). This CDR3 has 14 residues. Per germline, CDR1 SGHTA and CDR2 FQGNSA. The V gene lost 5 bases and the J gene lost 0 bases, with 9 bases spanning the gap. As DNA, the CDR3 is TGTGCCAGCAGCCGGGACAAGAGCACAGATACGCAGTATTTT. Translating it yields CASSRDKSTDTQYF.

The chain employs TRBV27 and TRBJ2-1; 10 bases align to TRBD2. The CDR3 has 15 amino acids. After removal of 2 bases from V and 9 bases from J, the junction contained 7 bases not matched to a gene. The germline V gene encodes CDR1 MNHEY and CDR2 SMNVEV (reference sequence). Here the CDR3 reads CASSLGVAGGSEQFF. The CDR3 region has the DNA TGTGCCAGCAGTTTAGGGGTAGCGGGAGGTAGTGAGCAGTTCTTC.

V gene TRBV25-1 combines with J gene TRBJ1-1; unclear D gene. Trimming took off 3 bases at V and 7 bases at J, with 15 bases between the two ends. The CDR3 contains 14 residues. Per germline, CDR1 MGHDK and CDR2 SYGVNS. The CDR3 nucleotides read TGTGCCAGCAGTGACCTAGACGGATCTTGTGAAGCTTTCTTT. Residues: CASSDLDGSCEAFF.

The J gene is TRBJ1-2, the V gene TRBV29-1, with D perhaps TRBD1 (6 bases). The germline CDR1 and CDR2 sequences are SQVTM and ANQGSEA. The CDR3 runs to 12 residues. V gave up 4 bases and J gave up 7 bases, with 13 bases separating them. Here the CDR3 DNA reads TGCAGCGTTGTCGCCCAGGGGATTGGCTACACCTTC. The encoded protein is CSVVAQGIGYTF.

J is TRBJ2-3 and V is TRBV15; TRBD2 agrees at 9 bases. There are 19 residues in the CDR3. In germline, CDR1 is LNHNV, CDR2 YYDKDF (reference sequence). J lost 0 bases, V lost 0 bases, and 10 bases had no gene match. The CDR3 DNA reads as TGTGCCACCAGCAGAGATCTCCGGGGTAGCGGGGGAAGCACAGATACGCAGTATTTT. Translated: CATSRDLRGSGGSTDTQYF.

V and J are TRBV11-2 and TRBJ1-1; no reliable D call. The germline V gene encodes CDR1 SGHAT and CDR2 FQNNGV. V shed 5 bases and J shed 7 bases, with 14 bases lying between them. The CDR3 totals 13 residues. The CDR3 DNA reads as TGTGCCAGCAGCCCCGGATCCCCGGGTGAAGCTTTCTTT. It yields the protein CASSPGSPGEAFF.

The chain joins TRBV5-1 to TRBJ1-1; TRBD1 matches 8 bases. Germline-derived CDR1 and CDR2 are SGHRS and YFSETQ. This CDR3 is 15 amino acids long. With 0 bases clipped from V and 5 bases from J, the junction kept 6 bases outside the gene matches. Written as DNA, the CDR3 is TGCGCCAGCAGCTTGGAGGGACAGGCGGGAACTGAAGCTTTCTTT. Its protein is CASSLEGQAGTEAFF.

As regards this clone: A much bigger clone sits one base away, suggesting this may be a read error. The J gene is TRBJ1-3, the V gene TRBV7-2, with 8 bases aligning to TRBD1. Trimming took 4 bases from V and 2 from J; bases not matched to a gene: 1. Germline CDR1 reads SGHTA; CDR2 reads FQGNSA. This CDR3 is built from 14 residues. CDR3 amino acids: CASSSDRAGNTIYF. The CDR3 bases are TGTGCCAGCAGCTCGGACAGGGCTGGAAACACCATATATTTT.

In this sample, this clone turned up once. The CDR3: CASSDSTRRQAQFF. CDR3 in DNA: TGTGCCAGCAGTGACTCGACAAGGAGGCAGGCGCAGTTCTTC. The chain couples TRBV6-4 to TRBJ2-1; TRBD2 is a possible D gene (5 bases). The CDR3 loop spans 14 amino acids. Germline-derived CDR1 and CDR2 are MRHNA and SNTAGT. With 0 bases removed from V and 12 bases from J, the gap between germline ends came to 15 bases.

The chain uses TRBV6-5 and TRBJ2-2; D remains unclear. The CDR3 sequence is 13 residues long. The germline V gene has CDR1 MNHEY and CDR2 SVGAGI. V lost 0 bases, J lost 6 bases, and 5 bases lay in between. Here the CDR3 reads CASSYSEPGELFF. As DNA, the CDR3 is TGTGCCAGCAGTTACTCGGAGCCCGGGGAGCTGTTTTTT.

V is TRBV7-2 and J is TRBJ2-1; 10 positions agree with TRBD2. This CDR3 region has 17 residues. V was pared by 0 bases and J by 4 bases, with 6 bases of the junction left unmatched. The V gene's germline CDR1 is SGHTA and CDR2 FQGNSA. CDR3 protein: CASSLARLAGAYNEQFF. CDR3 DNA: TGTGCCAGCAGCTTAGCTCGACTAGCGGGCGCGTACAATGAGCAGTTCTTC. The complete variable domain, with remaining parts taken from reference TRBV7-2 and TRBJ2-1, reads GAGVSQSPSNKVTEKGKDVELRCDPISGHTALYWYRQSLGQGLEFLIYFQGNSAPDKSGLPSDRFSAERTGGSVSTLTIQRTQQEDSAVYLCASSLARLAGAYNEQFFGPGTRLTVL.

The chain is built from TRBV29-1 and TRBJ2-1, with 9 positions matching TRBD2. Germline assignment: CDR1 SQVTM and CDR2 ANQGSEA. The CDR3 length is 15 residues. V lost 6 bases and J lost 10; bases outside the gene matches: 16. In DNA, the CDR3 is TGCAGCGTGGTAGCGGGAGTGGGGGCATTCGGGGAGCAGTTCTTC. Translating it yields CSVVAGVGAFGEQFF.

CDR3 sequence: CASSRDRGFQPQHF. CDR3 DNA: TGTGCCAGTAGCCGGGACAGGGGCTTTCAGCCCCAGCATTTT. The chain joins TRBV19 to TRBJ1-5, with 10 bases matching TRBD1. The germline V gene encodes CDR1 LNHDA and CDR2 SQIVND (reference sequence). The CDR3 covers 14 residues. Losses at the gene ends were 6 bases for V and 6 bases for J; bases not matched to a gene: 5.

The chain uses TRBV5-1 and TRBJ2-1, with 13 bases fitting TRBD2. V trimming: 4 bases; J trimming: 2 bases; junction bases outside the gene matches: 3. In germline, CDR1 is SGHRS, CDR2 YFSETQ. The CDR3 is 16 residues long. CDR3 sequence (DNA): TGCGCCAGCAGCATCGGGACTAGCGGGACCTACAATGAGCAGTTCTTC. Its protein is CASSIGTSGTYNEQFF.